This T cell receptor beta chain was sequenced during a study of breast tumors, draining lymph nodes, adjacent tissues. General observations from the study: Luminal-like breast cancer showed significantly greater tumor-nontumor repertoire similarity than basal-like breast cancer did. Most tumor T cells seemingly derive from lymph node, then expand in tumor. Tumors had less TCR diversity than lymph nodes, more than nontumor tissue. Tumor T cell lymph node origin was a supported hypothesis, not proven.

The CDR3 loop spans 14 amino acids. The germline V and J ends were trimmed by 2 bases and 1 base, with 8 bases remaining between them. The germline gives CDR1 KGHSH, CDR2 LQKENI. Comment on this clonotype: The antigen is undetermined.

One entry per CDR3 protein results from TCRdb running MiXCR on the multiplex PCR reads. The table has roughly 130,000 distinct CDR3 sequences, about 20% seen once. Samples came from axillary lymph nodes draining the breast cancer. This sequence originates from a female donor with breast cancer. Some clones in this sample may be carry-over from other donors' samples. The J gene is TRBJ1-1, the V gene TRBV18; no clear D. The sample comprised axillary lymph node tissue. The CDR3 DNA follows: TGTGCCAGCTCACCAAAAGCATCGAACACTGAAGCTTTCTTT. Translation gives CASSPKASNTEAFF.